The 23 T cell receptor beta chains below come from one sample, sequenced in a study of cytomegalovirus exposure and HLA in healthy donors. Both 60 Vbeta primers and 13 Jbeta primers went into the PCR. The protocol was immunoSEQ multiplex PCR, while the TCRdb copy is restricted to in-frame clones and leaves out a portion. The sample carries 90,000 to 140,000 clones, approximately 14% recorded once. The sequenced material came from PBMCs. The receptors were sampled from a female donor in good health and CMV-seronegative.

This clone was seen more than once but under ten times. CDR3 protein: CASSYSSAGVSDTQYF. CDR3 in DNA: TGTGCCAGCAGTTACTCCTCTGCGGGGGTGTCAGATACGCAGTATTTT. V usage is TRBV6-5 and J usage is TRBJ2-3; 7 bases are shared with TRBD2. This CDR3 contains 16 residues. J lost 4 bases, V lost 0 bases, and 7 bases had no gene match. Germline V lookup: CDR1 MNHEY, CDR2 SVGAGI.

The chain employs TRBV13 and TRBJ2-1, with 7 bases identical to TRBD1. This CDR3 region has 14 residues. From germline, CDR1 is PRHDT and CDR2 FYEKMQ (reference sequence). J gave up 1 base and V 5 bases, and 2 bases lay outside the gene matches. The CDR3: CASSTGASYNEQFF. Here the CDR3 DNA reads TGTGCCAGCAGCACAGGGGCTTCCTACAATGAGCAGTTCTTC.

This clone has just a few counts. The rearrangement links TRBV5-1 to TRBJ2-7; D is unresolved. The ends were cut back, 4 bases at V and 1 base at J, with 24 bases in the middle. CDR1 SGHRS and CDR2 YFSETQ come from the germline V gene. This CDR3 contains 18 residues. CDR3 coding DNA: TGCGCCAGCAGCACCGAACCCATTGCGGCCACCTTTTCCTACGAGCAGTACTTC. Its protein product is CASSTEPIAATFSYEQYF. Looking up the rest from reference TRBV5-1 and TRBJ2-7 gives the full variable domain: KAGVTQTPRYLIKTRGQQVTLSCSPISGHRSVSWYQQTPGQGLQFLFEYFSETQRNKGNFPGRFSGRQFSNSRSEMNVSTLELGDSALYLCASSTEPIAATFSYEQYFGPGTRLTVT.

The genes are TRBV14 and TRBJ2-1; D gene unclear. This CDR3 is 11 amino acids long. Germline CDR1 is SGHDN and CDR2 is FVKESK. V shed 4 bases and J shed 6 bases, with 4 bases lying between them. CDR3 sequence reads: CASSRVNEQFF. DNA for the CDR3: TGTGCCAGCAGCCGAGTCAATGAGCAGTTCTTC.

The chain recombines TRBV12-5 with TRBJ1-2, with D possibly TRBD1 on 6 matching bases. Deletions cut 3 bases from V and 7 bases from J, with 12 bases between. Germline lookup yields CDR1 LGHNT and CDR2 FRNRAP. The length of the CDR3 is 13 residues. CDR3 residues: CASGFYRVRGYTF. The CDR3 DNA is TGTGCTAGTGGTTTTTACAGGGTACGTGGCTACACCTTC.

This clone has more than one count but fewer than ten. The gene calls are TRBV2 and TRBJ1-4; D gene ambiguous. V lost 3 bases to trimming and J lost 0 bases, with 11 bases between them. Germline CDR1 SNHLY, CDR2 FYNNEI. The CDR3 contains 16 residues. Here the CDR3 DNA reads TGTGCCAGCAGTGAGTCTATCGGGGCAACTAATGAAAAACTGTTTTTT. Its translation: CASSESIGATNEKLFF. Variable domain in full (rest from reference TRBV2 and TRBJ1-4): EPEVTQTPSHQVTQMGQEVILRCVPISNHLYFYWYRQILGQKVEFLVSFYNNEISEKSEIFDDQFSVERPDGSNFTLKIRSTKLEDSAMYFCASSESIGATNEKLFFGSGTQLSVL.

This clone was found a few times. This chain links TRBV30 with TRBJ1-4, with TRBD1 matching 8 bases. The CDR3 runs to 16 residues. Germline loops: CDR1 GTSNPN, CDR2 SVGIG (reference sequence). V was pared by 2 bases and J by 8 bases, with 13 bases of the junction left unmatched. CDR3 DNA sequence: TGTGCCTGGAGTCCGTCGCGGACAGGGAGTATCGAAAAACTGTTTTTT. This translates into CAWSPSRTGSIEKLFF.

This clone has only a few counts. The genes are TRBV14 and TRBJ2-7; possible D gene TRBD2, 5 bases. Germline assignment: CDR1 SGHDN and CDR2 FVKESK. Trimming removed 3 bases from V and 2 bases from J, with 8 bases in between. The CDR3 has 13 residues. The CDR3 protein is CASSQTTTYEQYF. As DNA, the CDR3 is TGTGCCAGCAGCCAGACTACAACCTACGAGCAGTACTTC.

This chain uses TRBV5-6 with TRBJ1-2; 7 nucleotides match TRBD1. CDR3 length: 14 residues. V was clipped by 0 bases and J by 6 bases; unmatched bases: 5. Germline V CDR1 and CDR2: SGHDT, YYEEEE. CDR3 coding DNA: TGTGCCAGCAGCTTGGCCCCAGGGGGAAATGGCTACACCTTC. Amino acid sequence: CASSLAPGGNGYTF.

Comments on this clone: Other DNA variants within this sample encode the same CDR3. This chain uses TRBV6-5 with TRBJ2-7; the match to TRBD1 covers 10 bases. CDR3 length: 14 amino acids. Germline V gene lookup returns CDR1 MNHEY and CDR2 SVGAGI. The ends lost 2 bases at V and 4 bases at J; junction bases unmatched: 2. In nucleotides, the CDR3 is TGTGCCAGCAGTTACGACAGGGGGCGGTACGAGCAGTACTTC. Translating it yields CASSYDRGRYEQYF.

CDR3 region: CAWTPGGSTYEQYF. CDR3 nucleotides: TGTGCCTGGACCCCCGGGGGGTCTACCTACGAGCAGTACTTC. The chain couples TRBV30 to TRBJ2-7; 7 positions agree with TRBD2. This CDR3 is 14 amino acids long. V shed 4 bases, J shed 2 bases, and the junction held 8 bases outside the gene matches. Germline-derived CDR1 and CDR2 are GTSNPN and SVGIG (reference sequence).

DNA of the CDR3: TGCGCCAGCAGCCAAGATAGGTCAGGGGGGCTCCTCTACAATGAGCAGTTCTTC. This sequence encodes CASSQDRSGGLLYNEQFF. The chain employs TRBV4-3 and TRBJ2-1; tentative D call: TRBD1 (7 bases). CDR3 length: 18 amino acids. CDR1 is LGHNA, CDR2 YSLEER, per germline. V lost 0 bases, J lost 3 bases, and 18 bases lay in between.

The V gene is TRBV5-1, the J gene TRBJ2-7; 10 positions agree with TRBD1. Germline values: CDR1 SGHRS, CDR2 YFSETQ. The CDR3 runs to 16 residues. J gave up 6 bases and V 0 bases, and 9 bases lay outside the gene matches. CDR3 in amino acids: CASSLDGGTGVSEQYF. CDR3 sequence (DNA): TGCGCCAGCAGCTTGGACGGGGGGACAGGGGTGTCCGAGCAGTACTTC.

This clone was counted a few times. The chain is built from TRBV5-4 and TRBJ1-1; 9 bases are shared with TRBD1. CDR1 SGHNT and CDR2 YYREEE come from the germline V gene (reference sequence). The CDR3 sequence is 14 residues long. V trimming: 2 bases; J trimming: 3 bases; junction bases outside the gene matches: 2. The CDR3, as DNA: TGTGCCAGCAGCTTTGACAGGGGGTACACTGAAGCTTTCTTT. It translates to CASSFDRGYTEAFF.

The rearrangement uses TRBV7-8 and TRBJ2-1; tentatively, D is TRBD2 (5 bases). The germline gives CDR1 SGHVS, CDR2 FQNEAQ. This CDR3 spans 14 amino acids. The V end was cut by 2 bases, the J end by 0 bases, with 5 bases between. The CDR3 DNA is TGTGCCAGCAGCTTAACTAGCTCCTACAATGAGCAGTTCTTC. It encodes CASSLTSSYNEQFF.

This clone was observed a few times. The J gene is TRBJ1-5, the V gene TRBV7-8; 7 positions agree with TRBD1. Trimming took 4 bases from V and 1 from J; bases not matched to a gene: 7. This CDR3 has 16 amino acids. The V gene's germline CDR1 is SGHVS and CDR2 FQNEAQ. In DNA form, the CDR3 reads TGTGCCAGCAGCTCGCCACAGGGGTTGAGCAATCAGCCCCAGCATTTT. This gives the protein CASSSPQGLSNQPQHF.

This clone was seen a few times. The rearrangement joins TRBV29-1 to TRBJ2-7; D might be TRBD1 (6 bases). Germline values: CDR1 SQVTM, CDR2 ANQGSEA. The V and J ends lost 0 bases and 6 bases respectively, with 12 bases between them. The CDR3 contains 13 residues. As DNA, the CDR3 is TGCAGCGTTGAAGAGACAGGAAGCGGCGAGCAGTACTTC. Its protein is CSVEETGSGEQYF.

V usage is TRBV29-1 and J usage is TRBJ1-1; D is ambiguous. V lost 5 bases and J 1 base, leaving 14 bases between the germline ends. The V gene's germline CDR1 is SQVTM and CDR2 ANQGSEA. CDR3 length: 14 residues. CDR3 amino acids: CSVRRQATNTEAFF. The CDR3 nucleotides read TGCAGCGTTCGACGGCAGGCAACGAACACTGAAGCTTTCTTT.

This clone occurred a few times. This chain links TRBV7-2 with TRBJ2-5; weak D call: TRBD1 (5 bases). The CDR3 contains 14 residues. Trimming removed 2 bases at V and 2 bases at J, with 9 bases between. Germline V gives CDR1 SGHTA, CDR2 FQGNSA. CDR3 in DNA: TGTGCCAGCAGCTTATCGACAGTGCAAGAGACCCAGTACTTC. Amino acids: CASSLSTVQETQYF.

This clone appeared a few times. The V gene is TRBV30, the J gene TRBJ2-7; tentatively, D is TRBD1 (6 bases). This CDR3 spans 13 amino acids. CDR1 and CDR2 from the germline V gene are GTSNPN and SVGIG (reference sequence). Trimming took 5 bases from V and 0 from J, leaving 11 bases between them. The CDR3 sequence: CAWGQLNSYEQYF. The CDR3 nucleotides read TGTGCCTGGGGACAGTTGAACTCCTACGAGCAGTACTTC.

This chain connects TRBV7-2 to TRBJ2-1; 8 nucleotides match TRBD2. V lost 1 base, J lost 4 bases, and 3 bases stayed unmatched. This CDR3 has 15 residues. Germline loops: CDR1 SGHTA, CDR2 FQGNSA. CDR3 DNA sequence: TGTGCCAGCAGCTTAGAGACTAGCGCGTACAATGAGCAGTTCTTC. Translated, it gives CASSLETSAYNEQFF.

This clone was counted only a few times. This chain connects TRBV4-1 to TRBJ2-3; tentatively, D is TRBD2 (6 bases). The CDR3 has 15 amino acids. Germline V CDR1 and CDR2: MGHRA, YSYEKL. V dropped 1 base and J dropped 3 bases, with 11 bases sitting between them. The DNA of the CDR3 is TGCGCCAGCAGCCAAGTACGGGAGCTAACAGATACGCAGTATTTT. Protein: CASSQVRELTDTQYF.

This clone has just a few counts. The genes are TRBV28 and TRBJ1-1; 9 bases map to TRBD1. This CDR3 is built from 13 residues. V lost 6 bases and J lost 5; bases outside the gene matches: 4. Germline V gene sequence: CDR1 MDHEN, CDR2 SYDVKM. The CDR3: CASSRTGVTEAFF. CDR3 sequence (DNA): TGTGCCAGCAGCAGGACAGGGGTGACTGAAGCTTTCTTT.